This T cell receptor (beta chain) is drawn from a study of blood T cells in healthy people across ages. Germline CDR1 is MNHEY and CDR2 is SVGAGI. This CDR3 comprises 14 residues. Study results and caveats: Since the PBMCs were unsorted, naive and antigen-experienced cells could not be conclusively compared.

This clonotype was counted only a few times. Its specificity is not known. Primers used in a second PCR of about 7 to 11 cycles were a sample-barcoded 5' primer and a J-beta primer mix. TCRdb used MiXCR to reprocess the 5' RACE reads, holding one entry per CDR3 protein. The sample records some 920,000 distinct CDR3 sequences, just over 50% being singletons. The sequenced sample was blood. The rearrangement uses TRBV6-5 and TRBJ2-4, with D maybe TRBD1 (6 bases). The end of the DNA is better explained by TRBJ2-7, so the J call may be wrong. The clonotype comes from a woman aged 55-75 years in good health. The CDR3: CASSSTGFSHEQYF. The CDR3 DNA sequence: TGTGCCAGCAGTTCGACAGGTTTTTCCCACGAGCAGTACTTC.